Listed below are T cell receptor beta chains from one sample, sequenced in a study of regulatory T cells in long-lasting Graves disease. TCRdb reprocessed the multiplex PCR reads via MiXCR and lists one record per CDR3 protein. The sample yields roughly 530,000 distinct CDR3 sequences, 16% seen once. Separately, the same data were catalogued under a study of T cells in Graves' hyperthyroidism and ophthalmopathy.

The starting material was peripheral blood mononuclear cells (PBMCs), obtained at new diagnosis, from a patient treated with antithyroid drugs. The receptors were sampled from a woman aged 35-60 years with Graves disease. Both conserved end residues are part of each CDR3. The order of the fields is V gene, J gene, D gene, clone size, CDR3 DNA, CDR3 protein. D genes are given only for firm matches. Part of the rows lack a size; the others show once, few, many or a class for expanded clones.

V gene: TRBV20-1; J gene: TRBJ2-7; D gene: TRBD2; clone size: many; CDR3 DNA: TGCAGTGCTAGGCCCACTGGGACTAGCGGGGGGGTTCAGTACTTC; CDR3 protein: CSARPTGTSGGVQYF
V gene: TRBV15; J gene: TRBJ2-7; D gene: .; clone size: many; CDR3 DNA: TGTGCCACCAGCAGAGATTACCCTAGCGACTCCTACGAGCAGTACTTC; CDR3 protein: CATSRDYPSDSYEQYF
V gene: TRBV2; J gene: TRBJ1-6; D gene: TRBD1; clone size: many; CDR3 DNA: TGTGCCAGCGGGTCGGGGGACAGGAACTATAATTCACCCCTCCACTTT; CDR3 protein: CASGSGDRNYNSPLHF
V gene: TRBV11-3; J gene: TRBJ2-7; D gene: TRBD1; clone size: many; CDR3 DNA: TGTGCCAGCAGCGGACGACAGGGCGTCTTCTACGAGCAGTACTTC; CDR3 protein: CASSGRQGVFYEQYF
V gene: TRBV11-2; J gene: TRBJ1-6; D gene: TRBD1; clone size: few; CDR3 DNA: TGTGCCAGCAGCTCTATGACAGGGACGTATTCACCCCTCCACTTT; CDR3 protein: CASSSMTGTYSPLHF
V gene: TRBV12-5; J gene: TRBJ2-1; D gene: .; clone size: many; CDR3 DNA: TGTGCTAGTGGTTTGCTAAGGGGGGCTGAGCAGTTCTTC; CDR3 protein: CASGLLRGAEQFF
V gene: TRBV20-1; J gene: TRBJ2-7; D gene: TRBD2; clone size: many; CDR3 DNA: TGCAGTGCTAATCCCCCGGGACTAGCGGTCTACGAGCAGTACTTC; CDR3 protein: CSANPPGLAVYEQYF
V gene: TRBV2; J gene: TRBJ2-4; D gene: .; clone size: .; CDR3 DNA: TGTGCCAGCAGGCCCCCACTAGGTGGGGGTTCAGCCAAAAACATTCAGTACTTC; CDR3 protein: CASRPPLGGGSAKNIQYF
V gene: TRBV3-1; J gene: TRBJ2-2; D gene: TRBD2; clone size: .; CDR3 DNA: TGTGCCAGCAGCCGAAACTCGCGCGGGGGGGTGCACACCGGGGAGCTGTTTTTT; CDR3 protein: CASSRNSRGGVHTGELFF
V gene: TRBV28; J gene: TRBJ2-4; D gene: .; clone size: few; CDR3 DNA: TGTGCCAGCAGTTACCGGGACAAAGCCATAAACATTCAGTACTTC; CDR3 protein: CASSYRDKAINIQYF
V gene: TRBV20-1; J gene: TRBJ1-2; D gene: .; clone size: few; CDR3 DNA: TGCAGTGCTAGAGGGGGCCGGGGCTACACCTTC; CDR3 protein: CSARGGRGYTF
V gene: TRBV6-1; J gene: TRBJ1-3; D gene: .; clone size: .; CDR3 DNA: TGTGCCAGCACCTCGTTTGAAGGGCGACCCGGAAACACCATATATTTT; CDR3 protein: CASTSFEGRPGNTIYF
V gene: TRBV30; J gene: TRBJ1-2; D gene: .; clone size: .; CDR3 DNA: TGTGCCTGGAATCCCGTTGGGGTATTAGGGTATGGCTACACCTTC; CDR3 protein: CAWNPVGVLGYGYTF
V gene: TRBV5-1; J gene: TRBJ2-3; D gene: TRBD2; clone size: .; CDR3 DNA: TGCGCCAGCAGCGGCGGGGGGGCTTCAGATACGCAGTATTTT; CDR3 protein: CASSGGGASDTQYF
V gene: TRBV27; J gene: TRBJ2-6; D gene: .; clone size: few; CDR3 DNA: TGTGCCAGCAGCTCCCGGTGGGACGACTCTGGGGCCAACGTCCTGACTTTC; CDR3 protein: CASSSRWDDSGANVLTF
V gene: TRBV5-1; J gene: TRBJ1-1; D gene: TRBD1; clone size: many; CDR3 DNA: TGCGCCAGCAGCTTGGGGGACAGGGGATGGAACACTGAAGCTTTCTTT; CDR3 protein: CASSLGDRGWNTEAFF
V gene: TRBV7-8; J gene: TRBJ2-1; D gene: TRBD2; clone size: many; CDR3 DNA: TGTGCCAGCAGCTTCGGCGGGGGTTCCTACAATGAGCAGTTCTTC; CDR3 protein: CASSFGGGSYNEQFF
V gene: TRBV13; J gene: TRBJ1-1; D gene: .; clone size: many; CDR3 DNA: TGTGCCAGCAGCTTAAGGGAGGTGTCAACTGAAGCTTTCTTT; CDR3 protein: CASSLREVSTEAFF
V gene: TRBV6-5; J gene: TRBJ1-2; D gene: .; clone size: .; CDR3 DNA: TGTGCCAGCAGTTACGGGGACCACTATGGCTACACCTTC; CDR3 protein: CASSYGDHYGYTF
V gene: TRBV19; J gene: TRBJ2-1; D gene: .; clone size: .; CDR3 DNA: TGTGCCACCTCAACTACAAGGGGGAATGAGCAGTTCTTC; CDR3 protein: CATSTTRGNEQFF
V gene: TRBV6-2/TRBV6-3; J gene: TRBJ2-3; D gene: .; clone size: .; CDR3 DNA: TGTGCCAGCAGTTACTCGACGGGGGCACAAGATACGCAGTATTTT; CDR3 protein: CASSYSTGAQDTQYF
V gene: TRBV27; J gene: TRBJ1-1; D gene: .; clone size: many; CDR3 DNA: TGTGCCAGCAGTCCCGGGACACCCGTTGTCACTGAAGCTTTCTTT; CDR3 protein: CASSPGTPVVTEAFF
V gene: TRBV12-3/TRBV12-4; J gene: TRBJ1-1; D gene: .; clone size: many; CDR3 DNA: TGTGCCAGCATCACGGGGTCCACTGAAGCTTTCTTT; CDR3 protein: CASITGSTEAFF
V gene: TRBV3-1; J gene: TRBJ2-1; D gene: TRBD2; clone size: few; CDR3 DNA: TGTGCCAGCAGCCAATCTCCCGCGGGAGGCGAGCAGTTCTTC; CDR3 protein: CASSQSPAGGEQFF
V gene: TRBV14; J gene: TRBJ1-4; D gene: .; clone size: few; CDR3 DNA: TGTGCCAGCAGCCAATACGGGGTGGAAAAACTGTTTTTT; CDR3 protein: CASSQYGVEKLFF
V gene: TRBV30; J gene: TRBJ1-1; D gene: .; clone size: .; CDR3 DNA: TGTGCCTGGTGGGGGGCCGGCACTGAAGCTTTCTTT; CDR3 protein: CAWWGAGTEAFF
V gene: TRBV10-3; J gene: TRBJ1-1; D gene: .; clone size: many; CDR3 DNA: TGTGCCATCAGTGAGTCGGCAGGACGGAACACTGAAGCTTTCTTT; CDR3 protein: CAISESAGRNTEAFF
V gene: TRBV6-5; J gene: TRBJ1-5; D gene: .; clone size: .; CDR3 DNA: TGTGCCAGCAGTTCCCCCACGGGGCCCCAGCATTTT; CDR3 protein: CASSSPTGPQHF
V gene: TRBV29-1; J gene: TRBJ1-2; D gene: TRBD1; clone size: few; CDR3 DNA: TGCAGCGTTGGGACGACAGGGAACTATGGCTACACCTTC; CDR3 protein: CSVGTTGNYGYTF
V gene: TRBV6-1; J gene: TRBJ1-5; D gene: .; clone size: .; CDR3 DNA: TGTGCCAGCACCCAACAAATTTGGGGGAGCAATCAGCCCCAGCATTTT; CDR3 protein: CASTQQIWGSNQPQHF
V gene: TRBV19; J gene: TRBJ2-2; D gene: .; clone size: .; CDR3 DNA: TGTGCCAGTAGTATCGGCAGGGCGAACACCGGGGAGCTGTTTTTT; CDR3 protein: CASSIGRANTGELFF
V gene: TRBV5-5; J gene: TRBJ1-1; D gene: .; clone size: many; CDR3 DNA: TGTGCCAGCACCCTAGGACCTAGTGGTGAAGCTTTCTTT; CDR3 protein: CASTLGPSGEAFF
V gene: TRBV20-1; J gene: TRBJ2-7; D gene: .; clone size: many; CDR3 DNA: TGCAGTGCTAGAGCCTCCAGCTACGAGCAGTACTTC; CDR3 protein: CSARASSYEQYF
V gene: TRBV2; J gene: TRBJ2-5; D gene: TRBD1; clone size: many; CDR3 DNA: TGTGCCAGCAGTGAAAGTGGGACAGGTATAGAGACCCAGTACTTC; CDR3 protein: CASSESGTGIETQYF
V gene: TRBV5-1; J gene: TRBJ1-5; D gene: .; clone size: many; CDR3 DNA: TGCGCCAGCAGCTTGGAGGGCGGAAAGGCTCAGCCCCAGCATTTT; CDR3 protein: CASSLEGGKAQPQHF
V gene: TRBV28; J gene: TRBJ1-6; D gene: .; clone size: many; CDR3 DNA: TGTGCCAGCAGCCCAGACAGCCTTCTCTACCGTTCACCCCTCCACTTT; CDR3 protein: CASSPDSLLYRSPLHF
V gene: TRBV28; J gene: TRBJ2-5; D gene: .; clone size: few; CDR3 DNA: TGTGCCAGCAGTTCGACTCGAGACTGGGGTGGGTTAACCCAAGAGACCCAGTACTTC; CDR3 protein: CASSSTRDWGGLTQETQYF
V gene: TRBV10-3; J gene: TRBJ2-7; D gene: TRBD1; clone size: many; CDR3 DNA: TGTGCCATCAGCGGGACAGGGGGAGGCGAGCAGTACTTC; CDR3 protein: CAISGTGGGEQYF
V gene: TRBV19; J gene: TRBJ1-5; D gene: .; clone size: .; CDR3 DNA: TGTGCCAGTAAAGAGTATAGCAATCAGCCCCAGCATTTT; CDR3 protein: CASKEYSNQPQHF
V gene: TRBV13; J gene: TRBJ2-1; D gene: .; clone size: many; CDR3 DNA: TGTGCCAGCAGCTCCACAGGGAATCCTGAGCAGTTCTTC; CDR3 protein: CASSSTGNPEQFF